Below, 8 T cell receptor beta chains from the same sample are listed, as sequenced in a study of vaccination effects on CD4 cells after COVID-19. Assay used: immunoSEQ multiplex PCR; TCRdb lists only in-frame clones, some missing. The sample carries roughly 20,000 clones, around 70% recorded once. No antigen has been assigned to these receptors. Peptide-pool stimulation followed by sequencing identified expanded antigen-specific CD4+ clonotypes in the ViraFEST assay. Having been cultured for about 10 days, the cells underwent CD4+ T cell isolation. BNT162b2 vaccine or mRNA-1273 vaccine was given to participants in two doses. The specimen was CD4+ T cells from PBMCs cultured with HCoV-NL63 spike peptides, collected after COVID-19 vaccination. The source of these receptors is a human donor who received a COVID-19 vaccine.

The rearrangement uses TRBV12-3 or TRBV12-4 and TRBJ2-5; D unclear. There are 12 residues in the CDR3. The germline V and J ends were trimmed by 5 bases and 7 bases, with 11 bases remaining between them. The CDR3 DNA follows: TGTGCCAGCAGTGCCACCCCATGGACCCAGTACTTC. It codes for CASSATPWTQYF.

This clone was observed once. J is TRBJ1-5 and V is TRBV5-6, with TRBD1 matching over 7 bases. The CDR3 sequence is 17 residues long. Trimming at V came to 0 bases and at J to 5 bases, leaving 11 bases not matched to a gene. CDR1 is SGHDT, CDR2 YYEEEE, per germline. The CDR3 spells CASSLAPTGSSHQPQHF. In DNA, the CDR3 is TGTGCCAGCAGCTTGGCTCCGACAGGGTCTAGTCATCAGCCCCAGCATTTT.

The rearrangement uses TRBV11-1 and TRBJ1-1, with TRBD1 as a possible D gene (5 bases). The CDR3 runs to 13 residues. Germline assignment: CDR1 SGHAT and CDR2 FQDESV (reference sequence). Trimming left V 10 bases short and J 2 bases short, with 14 bases between. The CDR3 DNA reads as TGTGCCACAGAAGGGGATGCTAACACTGAAGCTTTCTTT. Translating it yields CATEGDANTEAFF.

This clone was observed a handful of times. The J gene is TRBJ1-1, the V gene TRBV5-1, with TRBD1 identical over 7 bases. The junction had 10 bases not matched to a gene; V was cut back by 3 bases and J by 5 bases. The CDR3 totals 15 residues. From germline, CDR1 is SGHRS and CDR2 YFSETQ. CDR3 nucleotide sequence: TGCGCCAGCAGCTGGGGACAGACCACGAGGACTGAAGCTTTCTTT. Protein sequence: CASSWGQTTRTEAFF. Supplemented by reference TRBV5-1 and TRBJ1-1, the full variable domain reads KAGVTQTPRYLIKTRGQQVTLSCSPISGHRSVSWYQQTPGQGLQFLFEYFSETQRNKGNFPGRFSGRQFSNSRSEMNVSTLELGDSALYLCASSWGQTTRTEAFFGQGTRLTVV.

A single count supports this clone. This rearrangement joins TRBV3-1 (or the pseudogene TRBV3-2) to TRBJ2-1, with 8 nucleotides matching TRBD1. Trimming at V came to 3 bases and at J to 10 bases, leaving 5 bases not matched to a gene. Germline CDR1 and CDR2: LGHDT and YNNKEL (reference sequence). The CDR3 covers 13 residues. The CDR3 reads CASSHPGGAEQFF. In nucleotides, the CDR3 is TGTGCCAGCAGCCATCCAGGGGGCGCAGAGCAGTTCTTC.

This chain links TRBV27 with TRBJ1-2; D unclear. V was shortened by 2 bases and J by 5 bases, with 9 bases between the two germline ends. Germline V lookup: CDR1 MNHEY, CDR2 SMNVEV (reference sequence). The length of the CDR3 is 13 residues. The CDR3 DNA follows: TGTGCCAGCAGTTTAGGCGGCGTATATGGCTACACCTTC. It codes for CASSLGGVYGYTF.

The V gene is TRBV9, the J gene TRBJ1-2; D uncertain. This CDR3 contains 15 residues. Trimming cost V 0 bases and J 6 bases, with 15 bases left between them. Germline loops: CDR1 SGDLS, CDR2 YYNGEE. The chain's CDR3 is CASSVVSSGVNGYTF. The CDR3, as DNA: TGTGCCAGCAGCGTAGTGTCCTCGGGTGTGAATGGCTACACCTTC.

This chain joins TRBV15 and TRBJ2-7; possibly TRBD1 for D (6 bases). V was shortened by 5 bases and J by 0 bases, with 14 bases between the two germline ends. The CDR3 totals 15 residues. Germline-derived CDR1 and CDR2 are LNHNV and YYDKDF (reference sequence). The CDR3 nucleotides read TGTGCCACCAGCTCGCACAGGGCAGGCTCCTACGAGCAGTACTTC. Amino acids: CATSSHRAGSYEQYF.